This TCR beta chain was documented in a study of human T cells and chemical hapten exposure. Study-level background: Alopecia areata, totalis or universalis affected patients who were mostly female.

Time point given: pre-sensitization, week 0. Treatment given: therapeutic diphenylcyclopropenone sensitization with weekly scalp DPC. The CDR3 is made up of 12 amino acids. CDR1 is SGHRS and CDR2 is YFSETQ in the germline V gene. Findings of the study overall: Expanded TCRs made up significantly more big CDR3 similarity clusters than controls did.

This clonotype was observed many times. Antigen: not known. At one end the junction does not follow the germline gene, possibly because of a read error. TCRdb re-called the RACE reads with MiXCR, one entry per CDR3 protein. In the table there are more than 300,000 distinct CDR3 sequences, 4.5% to 5.5% of which are singletons. The origin of this receptor is a woman under 30 with alopecia areata. Some clones in this sample may be carry-over from other donors' samples. V usage is TRBV5-1 and J usage is TRBJ1-2, with a possible D match to TRBD1 (5 bases). This material consisted of whole blood, taken in connection with sensitization to the hapten diphenylcyclopropenone (DPC). The chain's CDR3 is CASSLEGSGYTF. CDR3 coding DNA: TGTGCCAGCAGCTTAGAGGGGTCTGGCTACACCTTC.